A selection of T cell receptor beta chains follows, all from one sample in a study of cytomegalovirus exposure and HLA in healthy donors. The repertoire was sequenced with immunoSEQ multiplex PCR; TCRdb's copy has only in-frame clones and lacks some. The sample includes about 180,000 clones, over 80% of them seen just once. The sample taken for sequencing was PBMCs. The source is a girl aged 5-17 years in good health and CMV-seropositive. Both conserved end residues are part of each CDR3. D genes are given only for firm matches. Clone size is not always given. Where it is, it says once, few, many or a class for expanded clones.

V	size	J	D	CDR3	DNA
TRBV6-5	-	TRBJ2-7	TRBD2	CASGTERESSNEQYF	TGTGCCAGCGGCACCGAGCGGGAGTCCTCCAACGAGCAGTACTTC
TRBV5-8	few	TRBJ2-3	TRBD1	CASSLGPGQGLTDTQYF	TGTGCCAGCAGCTTGGGGCCGGGACAGGGATTAACAGATACGCAGTATTTT
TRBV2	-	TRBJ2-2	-	CATRGLRVGELFF	TGTGCCACCAGGGGACTTAGGGTCGGGGAGCTGTTTTTT
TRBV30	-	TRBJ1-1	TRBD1	CAWRKRTGANTEAFF	TGTGCCTGGAGAAAACGGACAGGGGCGAACACTGAAGCTTTCTTT
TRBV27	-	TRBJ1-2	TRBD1	CASSTRDSSGYTF	TGTGCCAGCAGTACCCGGGACAGTTCCGGCTACACCTTC
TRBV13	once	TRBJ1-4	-	CASSLGRNEKLFF	TGTGCCAGCAGCTTAGGACGGAATGAAAAACTGTTTTTT
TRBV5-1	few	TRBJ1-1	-	CASSLGWGLEAFF	TGCGCCAGCAGCCTTGGGTGGGGGCTTGAAGCTTTCTTT
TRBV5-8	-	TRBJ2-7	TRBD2	CASSLSSGGSYEQYF	TGTGCCAGCAGCTTATCCAGCGGGGGCTCCTACGAGCAGTACTTC
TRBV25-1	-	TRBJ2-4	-	CASSEAGAKNIQYF	TGTGCCAGCAGTGAAGCAGGGGCCAAAAACATTCAGTACTTC
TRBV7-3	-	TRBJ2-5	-	CASSLEGAGETQYF	TGTGCCAGCAGCTTGGAAGGGGCTGGGGAGACCCAGTACTTC
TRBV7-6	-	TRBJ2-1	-	CASSLGPATYNEQFF	TGTGCCAGCAGCTTAGGGCCCGCCACCTACAATGAGCAGTTCTTC
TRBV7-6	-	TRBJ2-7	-	CASSYRSSYEQYF	TGTGCCAGCAGCTACAGGAGCTCCTACGAGCAGTACTTC
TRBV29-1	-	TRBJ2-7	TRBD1	CSVEDRAYEQYF	TGCAGCGTTGAGGACAGGGCATACGAGCAGTACTTC
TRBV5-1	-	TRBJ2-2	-	CASSFAGTNTGELFF	TGCGCCAGCAGCTTTGCAGGGACGAACACCGGGGAGCTGTTTTTT
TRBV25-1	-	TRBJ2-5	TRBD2	CASSAGLAGGGETQYF	TGTGCCAGCAGTGCGGGACTAGCGGGAGGAGGAGAGACCCAGTACTTC
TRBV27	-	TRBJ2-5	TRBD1	CASTRTGSPQETQYF	TGTGCCAGCACAAGGACAGGAAGCCCCCAAGAGACCCAGTACTTC
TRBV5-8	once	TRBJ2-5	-	CASSYGQEGETQYF	TGTGCCAGCAGCTACGGACAGGAGGGTGAGACCCAGTACTTC
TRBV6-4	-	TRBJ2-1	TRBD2	CASSDSSGSGNEQFF	TGTGCCAGCAGTGACTCGAGCGGGAGCGGCAATGAGCAGTTCTTC
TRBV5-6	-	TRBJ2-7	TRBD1	CASSLGGGLPYEQYF	TGTGCCAGCAGCTTGGGAGGGGGCCTGCCCTACGAGCAGTACTTC
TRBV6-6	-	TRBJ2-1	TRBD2	CASSYSWRGTYNEQFF	TGTGCCAGCAGTTACTCCTGGCGGGGGACCTACAATGAGCAGTTCTTC
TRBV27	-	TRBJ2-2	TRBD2	CASSLSGTSATGELFF	TGTGCCAGCAGTTTATCGGGGACTAGCGCCACCGGGGAGCTGTTTTTT
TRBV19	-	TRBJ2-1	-	CASSPGISYNEQFF	TGTGCCAGTAGCCCGGGAATCTCCTACAATGAGCAGTTCTTC